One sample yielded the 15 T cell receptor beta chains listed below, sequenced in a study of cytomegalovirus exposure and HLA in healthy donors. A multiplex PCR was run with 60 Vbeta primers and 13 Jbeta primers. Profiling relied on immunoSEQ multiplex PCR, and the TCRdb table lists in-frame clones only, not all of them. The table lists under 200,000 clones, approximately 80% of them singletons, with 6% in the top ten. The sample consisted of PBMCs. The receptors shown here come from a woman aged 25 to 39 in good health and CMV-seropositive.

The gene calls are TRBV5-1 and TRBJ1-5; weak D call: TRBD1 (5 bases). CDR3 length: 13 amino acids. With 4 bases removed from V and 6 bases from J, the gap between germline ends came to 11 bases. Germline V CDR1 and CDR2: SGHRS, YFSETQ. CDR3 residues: CASSLQGGQPQHF. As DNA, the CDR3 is TGCGCCAGCAGCCTCCAGGGAGGTCAGCCCCAGCATTTT.

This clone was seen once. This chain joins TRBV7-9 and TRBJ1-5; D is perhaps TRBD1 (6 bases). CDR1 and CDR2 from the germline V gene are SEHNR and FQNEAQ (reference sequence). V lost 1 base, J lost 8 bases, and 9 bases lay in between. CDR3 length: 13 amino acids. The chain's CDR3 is CASSLGPGEPQHF. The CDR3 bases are TGTGCCAGCAGCTTAGGCCCAGGGGAGCCCCAGCATTTT.

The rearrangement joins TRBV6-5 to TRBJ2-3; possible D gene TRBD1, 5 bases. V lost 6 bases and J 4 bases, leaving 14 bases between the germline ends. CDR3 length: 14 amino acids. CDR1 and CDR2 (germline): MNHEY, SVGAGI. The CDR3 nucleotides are TGTGCCAGCAGCCCCCGTGGGGCCGCAGATACGCAGTATTTT. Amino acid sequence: CASSPRGAADTQYF.

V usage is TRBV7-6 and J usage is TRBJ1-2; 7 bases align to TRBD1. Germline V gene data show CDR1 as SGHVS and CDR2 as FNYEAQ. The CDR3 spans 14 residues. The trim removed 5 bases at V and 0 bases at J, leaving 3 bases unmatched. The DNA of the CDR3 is TGTGCCAGCAGCCCTCAGGGGGCTAACTATGGCTACACCTTC. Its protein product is CASSPQGANYGYTF. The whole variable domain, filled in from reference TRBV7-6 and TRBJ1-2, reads GAGVSQSPRYKVTKRGQDVALRCDPISGHVSLYWYRQALGQGPEFLTYFNYEAQQDKSGLPNDRFSAERPEGSISTLTIQRTEQRDSAMYRCASSPQGANYGYTFGSGTRLTVV.

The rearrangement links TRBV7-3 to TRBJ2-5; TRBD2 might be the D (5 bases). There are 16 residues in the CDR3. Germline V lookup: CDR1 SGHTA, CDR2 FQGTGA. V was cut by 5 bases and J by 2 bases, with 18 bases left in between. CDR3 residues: CASSPARSRGQETQYF. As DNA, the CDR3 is TGTGCCAGCAGCCCAGCCAGAAGTCGGGGACAAGAGACCCAGTACTTC.

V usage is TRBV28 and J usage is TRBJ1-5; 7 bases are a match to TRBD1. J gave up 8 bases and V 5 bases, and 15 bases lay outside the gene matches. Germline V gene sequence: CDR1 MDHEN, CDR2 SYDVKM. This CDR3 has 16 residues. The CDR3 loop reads CASSNSGEGAQKPQHF. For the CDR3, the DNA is TGTGCCAGCAGTAATTCGGGCGAGGGGGCGCAGAAGCCCCAGCATTTT. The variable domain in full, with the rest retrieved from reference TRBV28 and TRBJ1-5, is DVKVTQSSRYLVKRTGEKVFLECVQDMDHENMFWYRQDPGLGLRLIYFSYDVKMKEKGDIPEGYSVSREKKERFSLILESASTNQTSMYLCASSNSGEGAQKPQHFGDGTRLSIL.

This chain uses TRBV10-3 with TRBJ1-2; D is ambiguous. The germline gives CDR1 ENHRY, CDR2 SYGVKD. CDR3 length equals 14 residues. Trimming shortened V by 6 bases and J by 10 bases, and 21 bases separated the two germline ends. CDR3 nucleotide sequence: TGTGCCATCAGCCCCCCGGTGGTGCCCCCTAACTACACCTTC. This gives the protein CAISPPVVPPNYTF.

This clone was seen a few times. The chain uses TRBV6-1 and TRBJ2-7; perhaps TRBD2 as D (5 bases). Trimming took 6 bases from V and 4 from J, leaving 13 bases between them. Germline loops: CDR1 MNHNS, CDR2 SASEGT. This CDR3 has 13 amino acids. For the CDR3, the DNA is TGTGCCAGCAGGGTGGGGAGTCGGTACGAGCAGTACTTC. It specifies CASRVGSRYEQYF.

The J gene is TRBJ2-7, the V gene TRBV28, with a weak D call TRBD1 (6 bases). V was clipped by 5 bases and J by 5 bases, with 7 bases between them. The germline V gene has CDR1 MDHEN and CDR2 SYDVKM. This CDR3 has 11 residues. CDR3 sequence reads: CASSRGNEQYF. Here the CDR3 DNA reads TGTGCCAGCAGTAGGGGGAACGAGCAGTACTTC.

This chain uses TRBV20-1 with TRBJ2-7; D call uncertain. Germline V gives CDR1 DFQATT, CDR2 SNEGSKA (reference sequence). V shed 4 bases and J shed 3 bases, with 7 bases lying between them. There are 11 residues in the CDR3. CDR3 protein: CSANTVYEQYF. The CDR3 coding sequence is TGCAGTGCTAATACAGTCTACGAGCAGTACTTC.

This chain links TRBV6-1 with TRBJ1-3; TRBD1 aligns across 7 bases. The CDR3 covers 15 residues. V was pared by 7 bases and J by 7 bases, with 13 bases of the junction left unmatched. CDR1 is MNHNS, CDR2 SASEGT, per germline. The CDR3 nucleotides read TGTGCCAGCACCCTTGGAGGGGGCTTAGCCAACACCATATATTTT. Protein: CASTLGGGLANTIYF.

The CDR3 loop is CASSYPRTGELFF. The CDR3 DNA follows: TGTGCCAGCAGTTACCCCCGGACCGGGGAGCTGTTTTTT. The chain is built from TRBV6-6 and TRBJ2-2; no clear D gene. V was clipped by 2 bases and J by 5 bases, with 6 bases between them. Per the germline V gene, CDR1 is MNHNY and CDR2 is SVGAGI (reference sequence). The CDR3 length is 13 residues.

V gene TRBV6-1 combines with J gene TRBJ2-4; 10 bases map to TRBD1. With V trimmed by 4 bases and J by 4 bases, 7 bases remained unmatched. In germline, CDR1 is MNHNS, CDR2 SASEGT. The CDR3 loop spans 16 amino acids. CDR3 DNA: TGTGCCAGCAGTGGGAATCCGGGACAGGGGAAAAACATTCAGTACTTC. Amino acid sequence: CASSGNPGQGKNIQYF.

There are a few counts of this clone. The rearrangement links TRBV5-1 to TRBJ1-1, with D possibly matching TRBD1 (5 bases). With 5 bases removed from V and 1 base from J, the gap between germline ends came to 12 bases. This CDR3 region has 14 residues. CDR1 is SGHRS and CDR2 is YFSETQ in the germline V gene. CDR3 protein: CASRATTENTEAFF. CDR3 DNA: TGCGCCAGCAGAGCAACGACAGAGAACACTGAAGCTTTCTTT. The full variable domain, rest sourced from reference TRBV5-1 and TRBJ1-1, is KAGVTQTPRYLIKTRGQQVTLSCSPISGHRSVSWYQQTPGQGLQFLFEYFSETQRNKGNFPGRFSGRQFSNSRSEMNVSTLELGDSALYLCASRATTENTEAFFGQGTRLTVV.

In DNA form, the CDR3 reads TGTGCCAGTAGCCCAGACCCGTGGAGCTCCTACGAGCAGTACTTC. Translation gives CASSPDPWSSYEQYF. The rearrangement links TRBV19 to TRBJ2-7; D is unresolved. V was cut by 6 bases and J by 0 bases, with 15 bases left in between. CDR3 length: 15 residues. CDR1 and CDR2 from the germline V gene are LNHDA and SQIVND (reference sequence).